The clone carrying this T cell receptor (beta chain) was detected a few times. Its antigen remains unknown. The PCR employed 60 Vbeta primers together with 13 Jbeta primers. Sequenced by immunoSEQ multiplex PCR; TCRdb stores in-frame clones only, minus some. The data show about 110,000 clones, around three quarters seen once. Germline lookup yields CDR1 LNHDA and CDR2 SQIVND (reference sequence). Trimming took off 3 bases at V and 5 bases at J, with 11 bases between the two ends. The CDR3 has 14 residues. The data originate from a study of cytomegalovirus exposure and HLA in healthy donors. Notes on the study in general: The study labeled 164 TCR beta chains cytomegalovirus-associated.

This chain joins TRBV19 and TRBJ1-5; D possibly corresponds to TRBD1 (5 bases). Sequencing was performed on PBMCs. The TCR was taken from a boy aged 10-17 years in good health and CMV-seronegative. The CDR3 loop is CASSMRTPYQPQHF. The CDR3 bases are TGTGCCAGTAGTATGCGGACACCTTATCAGCCCCAGCATTTT.